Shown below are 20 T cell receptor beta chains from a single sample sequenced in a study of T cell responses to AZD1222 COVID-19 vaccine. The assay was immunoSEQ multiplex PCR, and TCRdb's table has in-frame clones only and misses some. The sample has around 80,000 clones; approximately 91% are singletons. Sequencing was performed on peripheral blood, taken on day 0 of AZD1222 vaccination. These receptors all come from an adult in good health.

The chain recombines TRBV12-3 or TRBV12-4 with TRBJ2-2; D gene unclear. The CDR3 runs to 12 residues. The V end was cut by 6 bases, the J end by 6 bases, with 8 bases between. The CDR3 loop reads CASSPFPGELFF. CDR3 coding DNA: TGTGCCAGCAGCCCCTTTCCCGGGGAGCTGTTTTTT.

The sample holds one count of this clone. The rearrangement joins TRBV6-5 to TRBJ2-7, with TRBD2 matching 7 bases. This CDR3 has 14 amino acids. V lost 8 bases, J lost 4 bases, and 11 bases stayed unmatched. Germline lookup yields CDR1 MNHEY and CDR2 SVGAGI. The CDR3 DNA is TGTGCCAGCTTCCTGGGAGGTAGCGGGTACGAGCAGTACTTC. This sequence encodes CASFLGGSGYEQYF.

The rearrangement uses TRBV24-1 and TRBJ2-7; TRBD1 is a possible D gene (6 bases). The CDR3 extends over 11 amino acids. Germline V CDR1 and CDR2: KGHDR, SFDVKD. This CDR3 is CATSDSQGPHV. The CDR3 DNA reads TGTGCCACCAGTGATTCACAGGGCCCTCATGTC.

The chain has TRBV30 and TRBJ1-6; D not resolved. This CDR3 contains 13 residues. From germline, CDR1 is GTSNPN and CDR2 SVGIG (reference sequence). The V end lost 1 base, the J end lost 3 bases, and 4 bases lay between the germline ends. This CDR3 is CAWSDHYNSPLHF. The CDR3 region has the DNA TGTGCCTGGAGTGATCACTATAATTCACCCCTCCACTTT.

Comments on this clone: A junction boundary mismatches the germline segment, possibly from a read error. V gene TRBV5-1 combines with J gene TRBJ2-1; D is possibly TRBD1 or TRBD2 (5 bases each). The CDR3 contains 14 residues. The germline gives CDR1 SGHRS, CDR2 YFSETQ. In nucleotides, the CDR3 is TGCGCCAGCAGTTTGGTCGGGACCAACAATGAGCAGTTCTTC. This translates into CASSLVGTNNEQFF.

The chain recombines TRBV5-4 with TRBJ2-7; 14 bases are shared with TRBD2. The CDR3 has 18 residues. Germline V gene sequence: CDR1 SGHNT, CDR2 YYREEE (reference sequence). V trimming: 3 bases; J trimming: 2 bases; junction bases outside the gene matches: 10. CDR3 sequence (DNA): TGTGCCAGCAGCTCCACCGGGACTAGCGGGAGTCTGCCCTACGAGCAGTACTTC. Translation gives CASSSTGTSGSLPYEQYF.

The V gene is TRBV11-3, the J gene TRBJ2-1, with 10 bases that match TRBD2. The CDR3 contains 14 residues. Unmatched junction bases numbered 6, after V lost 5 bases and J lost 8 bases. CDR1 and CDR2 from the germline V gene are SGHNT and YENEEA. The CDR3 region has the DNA TGTGCCAGCAGCCTCAGCGGGGGGGCCTATGAGCAGTTCTTC. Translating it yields CASSLSGGAYEQFF. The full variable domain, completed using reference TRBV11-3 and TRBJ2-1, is EAGVVQSPRYKIIEKKQPVAFWCNPISGHNTLYWYLQNLGQGPELLIRYENEEAVDDSQLPKDRFSAERLKGVDSTLKIQPAELGDSAVYLCASSLSGGAYEQFFGPGTRLTVL.

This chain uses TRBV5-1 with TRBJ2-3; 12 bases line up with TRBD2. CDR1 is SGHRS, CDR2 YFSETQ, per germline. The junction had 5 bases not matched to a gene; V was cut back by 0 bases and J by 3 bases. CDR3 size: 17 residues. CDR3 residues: CASSLDSSGGATDTQYF. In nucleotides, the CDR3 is TGCGCCAGCAGCTTGGATTCTAGCGGGGGGGCGACAGATACGCAGTATTTT.

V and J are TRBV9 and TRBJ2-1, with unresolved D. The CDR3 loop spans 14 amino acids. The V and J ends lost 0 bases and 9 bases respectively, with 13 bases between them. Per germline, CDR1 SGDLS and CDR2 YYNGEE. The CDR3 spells CASSVEEMLGEQFF. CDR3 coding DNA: TGTGCCAGCAGCGTAGAGGAAATGTTAGGTGAGCAGTTCTTC.

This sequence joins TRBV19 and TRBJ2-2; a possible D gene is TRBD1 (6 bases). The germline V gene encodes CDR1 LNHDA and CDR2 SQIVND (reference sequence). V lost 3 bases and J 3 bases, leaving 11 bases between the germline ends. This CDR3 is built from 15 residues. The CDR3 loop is CASSIQGRDTGELFF. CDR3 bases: TGTGCCAGTAGTATCCAGGGGCGAGACACCGGGGAGCTGTTTTTT.

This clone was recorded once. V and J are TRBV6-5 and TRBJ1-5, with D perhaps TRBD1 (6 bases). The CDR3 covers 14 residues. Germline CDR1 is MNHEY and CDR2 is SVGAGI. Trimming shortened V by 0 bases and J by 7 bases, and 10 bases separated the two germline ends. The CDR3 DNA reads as TGTGCCAGCAGTTACTCGAAGGGGGTGCAGCCCCAGCATTTT. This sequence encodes CASSYSKGVQPQHF.

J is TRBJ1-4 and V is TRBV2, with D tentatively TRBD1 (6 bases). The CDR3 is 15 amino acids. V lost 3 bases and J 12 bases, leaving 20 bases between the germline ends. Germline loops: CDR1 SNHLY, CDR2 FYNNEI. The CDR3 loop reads CASSDSWAGATELFF. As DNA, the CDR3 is TGTGCCAGCAGTGATAGTTGGGCAGGGGCCACCGAACTGTTTTTT.

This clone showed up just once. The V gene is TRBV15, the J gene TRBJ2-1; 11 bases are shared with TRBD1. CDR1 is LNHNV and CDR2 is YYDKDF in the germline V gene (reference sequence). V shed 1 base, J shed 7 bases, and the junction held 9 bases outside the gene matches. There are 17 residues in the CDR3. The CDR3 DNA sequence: TGTGCCACCAGCAGAGTAAGGTGGACAGGGGGCTTTAATGAGCAGTTCTTC. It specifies CATSRVRWTGGFNEQFF.

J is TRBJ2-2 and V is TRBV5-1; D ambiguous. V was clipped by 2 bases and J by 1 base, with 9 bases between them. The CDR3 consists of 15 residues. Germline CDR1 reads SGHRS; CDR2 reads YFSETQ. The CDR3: CASSLNSLNTGELFF. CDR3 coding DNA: TGCGCCAGCAGCTTAAACAGCTTGAACACCGGGGAGCTGTTTTTT. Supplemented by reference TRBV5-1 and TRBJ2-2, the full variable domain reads KAGVTQTPRYLIKTRGQQVTLSCSPISGHRSVSWYQQTPGQGLQFLFEYFSETQRNKGNFPGRFSGRQFSNSRSEMNVSTLELGDSALYLCASSLNSLNTGELFFGEGSRLTVL.

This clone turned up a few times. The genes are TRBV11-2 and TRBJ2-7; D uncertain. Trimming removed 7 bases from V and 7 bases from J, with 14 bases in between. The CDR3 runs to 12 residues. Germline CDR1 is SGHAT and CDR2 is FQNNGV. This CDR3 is CASTMNIGEQYF. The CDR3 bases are TGTGCCAGCACCATGAACATTGGAGAGCAGTACTTC.

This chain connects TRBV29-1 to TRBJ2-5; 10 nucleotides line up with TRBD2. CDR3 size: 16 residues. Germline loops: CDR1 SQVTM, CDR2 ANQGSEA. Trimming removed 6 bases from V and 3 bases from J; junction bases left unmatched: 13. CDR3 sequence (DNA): TGCAGCGTGAACCCCCATAGCGGGGGGCCTAAAGAGACCCAGTACTTC. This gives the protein CSVNPHSGGPKETQYF.

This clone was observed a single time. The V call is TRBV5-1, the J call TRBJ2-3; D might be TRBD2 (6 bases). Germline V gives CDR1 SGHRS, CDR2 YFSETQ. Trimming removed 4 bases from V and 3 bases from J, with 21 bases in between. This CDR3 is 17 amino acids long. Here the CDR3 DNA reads TGCGCCAGCAGCCGGGGGTACGGGATTGAGGGAACAGATACGCAGTATTTT. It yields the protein CASSRGYGIEGTDTQYF.

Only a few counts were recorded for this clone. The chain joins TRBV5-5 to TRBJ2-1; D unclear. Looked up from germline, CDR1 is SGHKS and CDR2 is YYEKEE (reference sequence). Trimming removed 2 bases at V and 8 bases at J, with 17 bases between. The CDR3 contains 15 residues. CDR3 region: CASSFWSTLVDEQFF. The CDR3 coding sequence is TGTGCCAGCAGCTTCTGGTCTACCCTAGTAGATGAGCAGTTCTTC.

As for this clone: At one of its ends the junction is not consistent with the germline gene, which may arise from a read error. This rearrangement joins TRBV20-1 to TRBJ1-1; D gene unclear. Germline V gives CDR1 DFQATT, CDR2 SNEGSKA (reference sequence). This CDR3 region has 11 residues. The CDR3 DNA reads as TGCAGTGGGTCCGGGAACGCTGAAGCTTTCTTT. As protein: CSGSGNAEAFF.

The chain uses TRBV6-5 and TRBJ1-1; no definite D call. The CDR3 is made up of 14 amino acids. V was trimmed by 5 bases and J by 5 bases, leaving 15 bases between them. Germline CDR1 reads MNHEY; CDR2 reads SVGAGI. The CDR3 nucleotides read TGTGCCAGCAGTACGCAGGAAGAATGGACTGAAGCTTTCTTT. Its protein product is CASSTQEEWTEAFF.